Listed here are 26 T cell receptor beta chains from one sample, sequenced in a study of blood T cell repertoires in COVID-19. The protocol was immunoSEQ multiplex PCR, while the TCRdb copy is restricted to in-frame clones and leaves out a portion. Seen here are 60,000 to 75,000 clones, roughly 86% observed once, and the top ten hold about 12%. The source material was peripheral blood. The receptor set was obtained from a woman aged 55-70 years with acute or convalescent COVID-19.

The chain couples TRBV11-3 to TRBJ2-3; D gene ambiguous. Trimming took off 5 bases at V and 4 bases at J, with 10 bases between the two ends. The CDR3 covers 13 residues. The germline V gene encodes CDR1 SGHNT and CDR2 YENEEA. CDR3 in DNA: TGTGCCAGCAGCCGTCTGGCCGCAGATACGCAGTATTTT. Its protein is CASSRLAADTQYF.

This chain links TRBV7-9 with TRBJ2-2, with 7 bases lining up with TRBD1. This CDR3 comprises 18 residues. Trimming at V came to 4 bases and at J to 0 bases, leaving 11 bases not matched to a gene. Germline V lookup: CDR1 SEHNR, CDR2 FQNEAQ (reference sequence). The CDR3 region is CASSSRTLQGSNTGELFF. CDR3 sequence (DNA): TGTGCCAGCAGCTCGAGGACCCTACAGGGGTCGAACACCGGGGAGCTGTTTTTT. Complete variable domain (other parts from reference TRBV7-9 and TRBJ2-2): DTGVSQNPRHKITKRGQNVTFRCDPISEHNRLYWYRQTLGQGPEFLTYFQNEAQLEKSRLLSDRFSAERPKGSFSTLEIQRTEQGDSAMYLCASSSRTLQGSNTGELFFGEGSRLTVL.

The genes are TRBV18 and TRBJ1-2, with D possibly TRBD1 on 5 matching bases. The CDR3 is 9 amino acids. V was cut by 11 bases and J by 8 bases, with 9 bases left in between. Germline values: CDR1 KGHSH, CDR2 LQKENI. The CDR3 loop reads CAVQVGYTF. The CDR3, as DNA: TGTGCCGTACAGGTCGGCTACACCTTC. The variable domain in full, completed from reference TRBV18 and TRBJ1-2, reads NAGVMQNPRHLVRRRGQEARLRCSPMKGHSHVYWYRQLPEEGLKFMVYLQKENIIDESGMPKERFSAEFPKEGPSILRIQQVVRGDSAAYFCAVQVGYTFGSGTRLTVV.

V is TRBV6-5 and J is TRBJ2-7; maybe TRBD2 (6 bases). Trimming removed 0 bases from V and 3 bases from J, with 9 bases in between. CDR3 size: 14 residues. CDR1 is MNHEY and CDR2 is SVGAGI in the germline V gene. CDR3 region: CASSYSREYYEQYF. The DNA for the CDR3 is TGTGCCAGCAGTTACTCTCGGGAGTACTACGAGCAGTACTTC.

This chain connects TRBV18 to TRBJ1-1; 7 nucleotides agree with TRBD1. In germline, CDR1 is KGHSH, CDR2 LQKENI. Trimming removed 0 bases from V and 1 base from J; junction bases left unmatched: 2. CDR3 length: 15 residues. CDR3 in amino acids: CASSPPGQRNTEAFF. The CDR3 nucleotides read TGTGCCAGCTCACCACCGGGACAGAGGAACACTGAAGCTTTCTTT. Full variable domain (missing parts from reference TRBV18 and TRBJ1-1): NAGVMQNPRHLVRRRGQEARLRCSPMKGHSHVYWYRQLPEEGLKFMVYLQKENIIDESGMPKERFSAEFPKEGPSILRIQQVVRGDSAAYFCASSPPGQRNTEAFFGQGTRLTVV.

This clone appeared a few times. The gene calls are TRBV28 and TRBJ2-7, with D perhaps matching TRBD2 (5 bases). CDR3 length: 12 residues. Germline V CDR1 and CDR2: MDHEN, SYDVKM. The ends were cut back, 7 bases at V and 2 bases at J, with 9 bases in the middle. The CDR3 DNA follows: TGTGCCAGCACCGGGGATACCTACGAGCAGTACTTC. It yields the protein CASTGDTYEQYF.

The CDR3 nucleotides read TGTGCCAGCTCACCGGGACAGTATGCCTACGAGCAGTACTTC. Amino acids: CASSPGQYAYEQYF. The V gene is TRBV18, the J gene TRBJ2-7; 7 bases map to TRBD1. Germline-derived CDR1 and CDR2 are KGHSH and LQKENI. With V trimmed by 3 bases and J by 2 bases, 4 bases remained unmatched. CDR3 size: 14 residues.

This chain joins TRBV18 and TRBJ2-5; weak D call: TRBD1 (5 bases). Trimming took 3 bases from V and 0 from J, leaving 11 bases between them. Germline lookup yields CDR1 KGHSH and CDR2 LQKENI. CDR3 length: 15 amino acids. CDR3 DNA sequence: TGTGCCAGCTCACCGCTTCAGGGCAACCAAGAGACCCAGTACTTC. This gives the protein CASSPLQGNQETQYF.

The CDR3 sequence is CASSVDPGQGQETQYF. CDR3 bases: TGTGCCAGCAGCGTAGACCCGGGACAGGGGCAAGAGACCCAGTACTTC. The chain uses TRBV9 and TRBJ2-5, with TRBD1 matching 10 bases. The germline V gene has CDR1 SGDLS and CDR2 YYNGEE. The J segment lost 2 bases and the V segment lost 0 bases, leaving 4 bases of the junction unmatched. The CDR3 runs to 16 residues.

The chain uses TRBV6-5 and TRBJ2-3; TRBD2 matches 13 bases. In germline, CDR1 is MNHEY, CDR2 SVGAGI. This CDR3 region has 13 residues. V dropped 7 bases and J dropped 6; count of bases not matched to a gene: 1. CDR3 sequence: CASTTSGGDTQYF. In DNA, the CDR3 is TGTGCCAGCACGACTAGCGGGGGGGATACGCAGTATTTT.

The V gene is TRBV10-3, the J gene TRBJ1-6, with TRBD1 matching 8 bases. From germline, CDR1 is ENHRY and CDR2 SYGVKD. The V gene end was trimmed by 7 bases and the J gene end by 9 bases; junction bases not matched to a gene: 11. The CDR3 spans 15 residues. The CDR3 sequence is CAIKGQAESGSPLHF. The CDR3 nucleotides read TGTGCCATCAAGGGACAGGCAGAAAGTGGTTCACCCCTCCACTTT.

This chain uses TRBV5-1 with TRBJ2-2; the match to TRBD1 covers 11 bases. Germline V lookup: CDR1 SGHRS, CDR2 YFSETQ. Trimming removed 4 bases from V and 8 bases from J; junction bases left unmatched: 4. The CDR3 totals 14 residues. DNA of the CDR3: TGCGCCAGCAGCGCGGGACAGGGGGTAGGGGAGCTGTTTTTT. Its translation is CASSAGQGVGELFF.

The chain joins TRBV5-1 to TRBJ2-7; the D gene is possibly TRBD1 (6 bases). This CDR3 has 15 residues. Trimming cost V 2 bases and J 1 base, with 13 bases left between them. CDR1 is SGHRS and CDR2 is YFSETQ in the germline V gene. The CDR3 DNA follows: TGCGCCAGCAGCTTCTTACAGGGTTTATCCTACGAGCAGTACTTC. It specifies CASSFLQGLSYEQYF.

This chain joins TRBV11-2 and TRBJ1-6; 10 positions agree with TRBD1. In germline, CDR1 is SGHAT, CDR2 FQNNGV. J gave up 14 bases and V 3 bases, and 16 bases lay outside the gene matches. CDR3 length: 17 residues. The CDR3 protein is CASSLADRGLVGRALHF. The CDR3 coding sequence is TGTGCCAGCAGCTTGGCTGACAGGGGGCTCGTTGGTCGAGCCCTCCACTTT.

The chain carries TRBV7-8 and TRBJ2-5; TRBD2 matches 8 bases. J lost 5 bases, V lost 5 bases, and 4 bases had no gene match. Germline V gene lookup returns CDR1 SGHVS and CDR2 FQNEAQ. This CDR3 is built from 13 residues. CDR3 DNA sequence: TGTGCCAGCAGCCCAGCGGGGGCGGAGACCCAGTACTTC. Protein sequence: CASSPAGAETQYF.

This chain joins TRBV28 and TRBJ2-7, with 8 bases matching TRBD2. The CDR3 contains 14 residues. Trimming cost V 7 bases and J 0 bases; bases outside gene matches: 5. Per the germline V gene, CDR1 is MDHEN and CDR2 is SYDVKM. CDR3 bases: TGTGCCAGCACGGGGGGGGGTCTCTCCTACGAGCAGTACTTC. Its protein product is CASTGGGLSYEQYF.

CDR3 in amino acids: CASSLKPRVPFF. In DNA form, the CDR3 reads TGTGCCAGCAGCTTAAAACCACGGGTTCCGTTCTTC. V gene TRBV7-7 combines with J gene TRBJ2-1, with unresolved D. The CDR3 spans 12 residues. V was pared by 2 bases and J by 15 bases, with 14 bases between. In germline, CDR1 is SSHAT, CDR2 FNYEAQ (reference sequence).

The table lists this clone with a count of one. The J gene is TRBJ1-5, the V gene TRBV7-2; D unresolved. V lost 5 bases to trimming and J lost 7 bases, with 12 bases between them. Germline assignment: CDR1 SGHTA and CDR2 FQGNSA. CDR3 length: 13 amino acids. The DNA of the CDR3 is TGTGCCAGCAGCCCCCGGGGAACGCAGCCCCAGCATTTT. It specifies CASSPRGTQPQHF.

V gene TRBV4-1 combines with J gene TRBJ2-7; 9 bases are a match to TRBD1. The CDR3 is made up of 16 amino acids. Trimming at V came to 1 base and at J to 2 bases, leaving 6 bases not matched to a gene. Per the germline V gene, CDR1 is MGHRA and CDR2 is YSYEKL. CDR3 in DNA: TGCGCCAGCAGCCAAGGAGGGGACAGGGTTACCTACGAGCAGTACTTC. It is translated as CASSQGGDRVTYEQYF.

The CDR3 bases are TGTGCCAGCAGTGGGGACAGGTCGAGCTCTGGAAACACCATATATTTT. Translation: CASSGDRSSSGNTIYF. The chain has TRBV6-1 and TRBJ1-3; 8 nucleotides line up with TRBD1. The CDR3 has 16 residues. Looked up from germline, CDR1 is MNHNS and CDR2 is SASEGT. With V trimmed by 4 bases and J by 0 bases, 5 bases remained unmatched.

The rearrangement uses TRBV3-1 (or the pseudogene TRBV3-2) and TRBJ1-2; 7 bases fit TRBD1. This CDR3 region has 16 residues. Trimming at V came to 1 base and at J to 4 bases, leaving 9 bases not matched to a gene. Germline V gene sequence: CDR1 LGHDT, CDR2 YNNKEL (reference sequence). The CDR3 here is CASSQVTGADGYGYTF. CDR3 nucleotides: TGTGCCAGCAGCCAAGTCACAGGGGCCGATGGCTATGGCTACACCTTC.

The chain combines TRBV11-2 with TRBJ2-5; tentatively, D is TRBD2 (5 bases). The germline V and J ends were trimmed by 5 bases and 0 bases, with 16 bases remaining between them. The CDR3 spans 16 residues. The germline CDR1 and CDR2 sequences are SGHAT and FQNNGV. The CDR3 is CASSTLTGKYQETQYF. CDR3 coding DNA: TGTGCCAGCAGCACCCTGACGGGAAAGTACCAAGAGACCCAGTACTTC.

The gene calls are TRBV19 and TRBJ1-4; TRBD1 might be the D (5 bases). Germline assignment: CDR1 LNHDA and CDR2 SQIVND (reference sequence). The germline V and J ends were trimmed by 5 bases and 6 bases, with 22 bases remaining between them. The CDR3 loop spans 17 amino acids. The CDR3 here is CASSSRRGRGGDEKLFF. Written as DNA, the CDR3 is TGTGCCAGTAGTTCACGCCGCGGGAGGGGCGGGGATGAAAAACTGTTTTTT.

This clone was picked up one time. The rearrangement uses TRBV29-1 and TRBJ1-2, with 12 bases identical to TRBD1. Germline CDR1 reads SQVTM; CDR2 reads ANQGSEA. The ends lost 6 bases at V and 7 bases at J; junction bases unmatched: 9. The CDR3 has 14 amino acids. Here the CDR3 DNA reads TGCAGCGTCGAGCTGGGACAGGGGGCCGGTGGCTACACCTTC. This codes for CSVELGQGAGGYTF.

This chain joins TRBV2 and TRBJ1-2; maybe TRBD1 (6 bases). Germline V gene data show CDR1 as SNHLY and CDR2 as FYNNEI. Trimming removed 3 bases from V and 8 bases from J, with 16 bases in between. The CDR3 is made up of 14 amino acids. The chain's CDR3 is CASSEDSLNSGYTF. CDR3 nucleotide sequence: TGTGCCAGCAGTGAGGACAGTTTGAACAGCGGCTACACCTTC.

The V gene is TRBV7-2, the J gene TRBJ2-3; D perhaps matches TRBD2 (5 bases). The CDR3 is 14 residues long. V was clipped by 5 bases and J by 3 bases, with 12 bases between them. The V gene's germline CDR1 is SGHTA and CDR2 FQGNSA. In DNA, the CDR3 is TGTGCCAGCAGCATACTAGGGCCTACAGATACGCAGTATTTT. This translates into CASSILGPTDTQYF.